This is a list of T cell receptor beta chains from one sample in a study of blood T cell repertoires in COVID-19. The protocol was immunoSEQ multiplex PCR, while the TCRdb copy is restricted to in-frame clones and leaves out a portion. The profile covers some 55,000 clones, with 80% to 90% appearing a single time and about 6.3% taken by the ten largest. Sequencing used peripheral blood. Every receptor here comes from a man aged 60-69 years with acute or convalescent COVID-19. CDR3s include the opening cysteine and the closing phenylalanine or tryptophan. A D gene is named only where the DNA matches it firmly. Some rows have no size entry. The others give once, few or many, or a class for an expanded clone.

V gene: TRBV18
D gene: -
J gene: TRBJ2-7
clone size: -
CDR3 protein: CASSRGQSVGYEQYF
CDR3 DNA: TGTGCCAGCTCCCGCGGACAGTCGGTGGGTTACGAGCAGTACTTC

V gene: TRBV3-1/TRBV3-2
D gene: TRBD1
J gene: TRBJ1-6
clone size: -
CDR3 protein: CASSPFLRGLGSPLHF
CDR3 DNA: TGTGCCAGCAGCCCCTTCCTCAGGGGGCTGGGGTCACCCCTCCACTTT

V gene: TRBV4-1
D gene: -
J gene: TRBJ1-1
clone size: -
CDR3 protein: CASSQEAGLGSEAFF
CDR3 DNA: TGCGCCAGCAGCCAAGAGGCGGGCCTAGGCTCTGAAGCTTTCTTT

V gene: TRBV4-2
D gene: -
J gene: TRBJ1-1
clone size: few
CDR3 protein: CASSQAVMTGNTEAFF
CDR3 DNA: TGTGCCAGCAGCCAAGCCGTAATGACAGGGAACACTGAAGCTTTCTTT

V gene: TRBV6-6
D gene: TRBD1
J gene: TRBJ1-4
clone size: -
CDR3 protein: CASSYDRANEKLFF
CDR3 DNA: TGTGCCAGCAGTTATGACAGGGCTAATGAAAAACTGTTTTTT

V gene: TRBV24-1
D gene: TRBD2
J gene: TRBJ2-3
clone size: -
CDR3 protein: CATRRGGGDTQYF
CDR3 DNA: TGTGCCACCAGGCGGGGGGGCGGAGATACGCAGTATTTT

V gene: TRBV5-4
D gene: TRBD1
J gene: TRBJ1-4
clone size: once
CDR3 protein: CASSSKGAVSKPNEKLFF
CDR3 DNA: TGTGCCAGCAGCTCGAAGGGGGCGGTCTCAAAACCAAATGAAAAACTGTTTTTT

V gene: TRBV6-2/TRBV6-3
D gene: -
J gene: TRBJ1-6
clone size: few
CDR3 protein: CASSLTGGSPLHF
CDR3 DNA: TGTGCCAGCAGCCTCACGGGGGGGTCACCCCTCCACTTT

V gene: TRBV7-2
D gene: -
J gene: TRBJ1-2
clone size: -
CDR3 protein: CASSLDRQIYGYTF
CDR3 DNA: TGTGCCAGCAGCTTAGATAGACAGATTTATGGCTACACCTTC

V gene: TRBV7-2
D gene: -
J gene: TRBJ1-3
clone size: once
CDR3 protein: CASSSEGSGSSGNTIYF
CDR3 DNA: TGTGCCAGCAGCTCAGAAGGAAGCGGAAGCTCTGGAAACACCATATATTTT

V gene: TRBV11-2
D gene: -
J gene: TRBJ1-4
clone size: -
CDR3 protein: CASSLDMWGGKKLFF
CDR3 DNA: TGTGCCAGCAGCTTAGATATGTGGGGGGGGAAAAAACTGTTTTTT

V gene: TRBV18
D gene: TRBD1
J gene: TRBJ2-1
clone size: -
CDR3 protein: CASSRYRGLSPATDNEQFF
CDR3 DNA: TGTGCCAGCTCACGATACAGGGGGCTCTCACCAGCGACGGACAATGAGCAGTTCTTC

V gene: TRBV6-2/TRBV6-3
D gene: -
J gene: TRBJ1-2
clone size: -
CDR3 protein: CASSYSGGRYYGYTF
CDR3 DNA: TGTGCCAGCAGTTACAGCGGTGGACGGTACTATGGCTACACCTTC

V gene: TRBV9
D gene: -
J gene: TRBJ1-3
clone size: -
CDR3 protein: CASSVRTTGNTIYF
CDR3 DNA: TGTGCCAGCAGCGTAAGGACAACAGGAAACACCATATATTTT

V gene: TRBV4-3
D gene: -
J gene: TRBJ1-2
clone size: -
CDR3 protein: CASSQDYQGGNYGYTF
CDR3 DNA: TGCGCCAGCAGCCAAGATTACCAGGGTGGCAACTATGGCTACACCTTC

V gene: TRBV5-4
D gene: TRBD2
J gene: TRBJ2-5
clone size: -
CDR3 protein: CASSFITSVGGDQETQYF
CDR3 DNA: TGTGCCAGCAGCTTCATCACATCAGTCGGGGGGGACCAAGAGACCCAGTACTTC

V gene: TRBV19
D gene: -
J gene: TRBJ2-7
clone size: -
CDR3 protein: CASSARDTRFSYEQYF
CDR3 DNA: TGTGCCAGTAGTGCCCGGGACACCCGATTCTCCTACGAGCAGTACTTC

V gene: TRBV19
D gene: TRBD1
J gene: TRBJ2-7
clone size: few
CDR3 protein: CASSTTGAPYYEQYF
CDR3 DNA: TGTGCCAGTAGTACCACAGGGGCTCCCTACTACGAGCAGTACTTC

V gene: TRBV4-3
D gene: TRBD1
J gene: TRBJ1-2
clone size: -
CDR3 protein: CASSQPGQGSVYTF
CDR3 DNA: TGCGCCAGCAGCCAGCCGGGACAGGGATCAGTTTACACCTTC

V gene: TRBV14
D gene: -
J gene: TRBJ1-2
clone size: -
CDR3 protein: CASSQVSLGGYTF
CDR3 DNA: TGTGCCAGCAGCCAAGTTAGCCTTGGCGGCTACACCTTC

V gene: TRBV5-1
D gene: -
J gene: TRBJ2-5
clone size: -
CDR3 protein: CASSLDRGGETQYF
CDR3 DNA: TGCGCCAGCAGCTTGGACAGGGGGGGTGAGACCCAGTACTTC

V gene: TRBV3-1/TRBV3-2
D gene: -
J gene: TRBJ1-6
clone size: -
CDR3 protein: CASSLGSDSYNSPLHF
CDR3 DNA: TGTGCCAGCAGCCTCGGAAGTGACAGTTATAATTCACCCCTCCACTTT

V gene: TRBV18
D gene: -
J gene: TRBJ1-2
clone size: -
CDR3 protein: CASSPPVPIANYGYTF
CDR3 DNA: TGTGCCAGCTCACCACCCGTCCCCATAGCTAACTATGGCTACACCTTC

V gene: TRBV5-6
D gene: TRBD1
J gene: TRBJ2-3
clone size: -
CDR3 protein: CASSLAGGQGQDTQYF
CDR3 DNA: TGTGCCAGCAGCTTGGCCGGAGGACAGGGGCAAGATACGCAGTATTTT

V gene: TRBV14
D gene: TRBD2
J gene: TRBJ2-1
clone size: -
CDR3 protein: CASSQARTSGYNEQFF
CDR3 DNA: TGTGCCAGCAGCCAAGCCAGGACTAGCGGTTACAATGAGCAGTTCTTC

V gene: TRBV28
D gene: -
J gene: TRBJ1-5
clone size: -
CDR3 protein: CASSRSFNQPQHF
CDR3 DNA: TGTGCCAGCAGCCGGTCCTTCAATCAGCCCCAGCATTTT

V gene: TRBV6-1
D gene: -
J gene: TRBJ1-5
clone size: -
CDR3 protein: CASSERGGAQPQHF
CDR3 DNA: TGTGCCAGCAGTGAAAGGGGCGGGGCCCAGCCCCAGCATTTT

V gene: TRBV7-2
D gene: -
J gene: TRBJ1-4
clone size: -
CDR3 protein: CASSPSVGTNEKLFF
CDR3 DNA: TGTGCCAGCAGCCCTAGTGTGGGAACTAATGAAAAACTGTTTTTT

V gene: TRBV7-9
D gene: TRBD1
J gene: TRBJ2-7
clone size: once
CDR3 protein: CASSLGVGQIYEQYF
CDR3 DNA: TGTGCCAGCAGCTTAGGGGTGGGACAGATCTACGAGCAGTACTTC

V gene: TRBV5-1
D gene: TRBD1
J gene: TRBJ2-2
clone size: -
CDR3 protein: CASSPDRGKDTGELFF
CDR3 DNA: TGCGCCAGCAGCCCGGACAGGGGAAAAGACACCGGGGAGCTGTTTTTT

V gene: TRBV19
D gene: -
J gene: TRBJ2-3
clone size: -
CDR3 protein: CASSPQGLTDTQYF
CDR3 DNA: TGTGCCAGTAGTCCACAGGGTCTCACAGATACGCAGTATTTT

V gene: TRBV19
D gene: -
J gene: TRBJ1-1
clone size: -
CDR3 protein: CASIARGTEAFF
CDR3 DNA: TGTGCCAGTATCGCCCGGGGTACTGAAGCTTTCTTT

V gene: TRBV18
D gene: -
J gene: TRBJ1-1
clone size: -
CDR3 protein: CASSSERQGQDTEAFF
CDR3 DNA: TGTGCCAGCTCATCAGAGCGCCAGGGTCAGGACACTGAAGCTTTCTTT

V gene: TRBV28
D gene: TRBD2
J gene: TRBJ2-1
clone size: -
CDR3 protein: CASSGPGLEQFF
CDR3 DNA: TGTGCCAGCAGTGGCCCGGGACTAGAGCAGTTCTTC

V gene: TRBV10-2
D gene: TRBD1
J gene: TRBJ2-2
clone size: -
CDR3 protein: CASSLLRTGGTGELFF
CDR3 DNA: TGCGCCAGCAGTTTGCTAAGGACAGGGGGCACCGGGGAGCTGTTTTTT

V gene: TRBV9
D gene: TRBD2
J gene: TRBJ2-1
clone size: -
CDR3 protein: CASSDAGESYNEQFF
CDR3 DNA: TGTGCCAGCAGCGACGCGGGGGAATCCTACAATGAGCAGTTCTTC

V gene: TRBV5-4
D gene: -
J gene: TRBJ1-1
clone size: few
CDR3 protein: CASSLNGDMNTEAFF
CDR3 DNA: TGTGCCAGCAGCTTGAACGGCGACATGAACACTGAAGCTTTCTTT

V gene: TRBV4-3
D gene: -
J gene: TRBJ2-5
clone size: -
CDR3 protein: CASSQEGAGDETQYF
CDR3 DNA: TGCGCCAGCAGCCAAGAAGGGGCAGGGGACGAGACCCAGTACTTC

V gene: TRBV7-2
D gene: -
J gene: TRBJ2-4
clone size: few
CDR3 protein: CASSFRGADGNIQYF
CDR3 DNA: TGTGCCAGCAGCTTCAGGGGTGCCGACGGAAACATTCAGTACTTC

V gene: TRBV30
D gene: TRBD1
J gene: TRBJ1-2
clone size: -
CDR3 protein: CAWSSDRARGYTF
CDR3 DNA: TGTGCCTGGAGCTCAGACAGGGCACGTGGCTACACCTTC

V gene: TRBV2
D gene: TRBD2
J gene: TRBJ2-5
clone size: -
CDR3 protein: CASSYAIGLAGEETQYF
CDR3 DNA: TGTGCCAGCAGTTATGCTATCGGACTAGCGGGGGAGGAGACCCAGTACTTC

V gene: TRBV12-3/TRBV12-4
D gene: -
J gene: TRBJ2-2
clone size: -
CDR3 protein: CASSLKRFGELFF
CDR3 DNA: TGTGCCAGCAGTCTCAAGCGGTTCGGGGAGCTGTTTTTT

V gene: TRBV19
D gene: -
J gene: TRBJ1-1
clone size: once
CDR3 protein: CASSIPGRATEAFF
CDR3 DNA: TGTGCCAGTAGTATCCCCGGGAGAGCCACTGAAGCTTTCTTT